This T cell receptor (beta chain) was captured by sequencing in a study of tissue T cells after allogeneic stem cell transplantation. This CDR3 is 15 amino acids long. Germline V gives CDR1 GTSNPN, CDR2 SVGIG (reference sequence). Deletions cut 0 bases from V and 3 bases from J, with 11 bases between. Repertoires were generated with immunoSEQ multiplex PCR, while TCRdb's copy carries only in-frame clones and drops some. The sample lists about 5,600 clones, roughly 61% seen once, with roughly an eighth in the top ten. This clonotype originated in a woman between 18 and 50 years old with breast cancer. This specimen was duodenum tissue, taken at autopsy. The chain employs TRBV30 and TRBJ2-2; weak D call: TRBD2 (5 bases). CDR3 DNA: TGTGCCTGGAGTGTATATGTGGAGGACACCGGGGAGCTGTTTTTT. This translates into CAWSVYVEDTGELFF. Full variable domain (remainder filled in from reference TRBV30 and TRBJ2-2): SQTIHQWPATLVQPVGSPLSLECTVEGTSNPNLYWYRQAAGRGLQLLFYSVGIGQISSEVPQNLSASRPQDRQFILSSKKLLLSDSGFYLCAWSVYVEDTGELFFGEGSRLTVL.